The 19 T cell receptor beta chains in this list originate from one sample, sequenced in a study of blood T cell repertoires in COVID-19. The table came from immunoSEQ multiplex PCR; TCRdb's copy has only in-frame clones and leaves some out. The top ten hold 2.5% of the sample, which has 120,000 or so clones, more than 60% seen once. Specimen: peripheral blood. Every receptor here comes from a man in his forties or fifties with acute or convalescent COVID-19.

CDR3 nucleotides: TGTGCCATCAGTGAGTCGGCGGTAGCGGGGGGTCAAGAGACCCAGTACTTC. This sequence encodes CAISESAVAGGQETQYF. The chain carries TRBV10-3 and TRBJ2-5, with 10 bases matching TRBD2. This CDR3 has 17 amino acids. V lost 0 bases, J lost 2 bases, and 6 bases stayed unmatched. Germline values: CDR1 ENHRY, CDR2 SYGVKD.

The rearrangement links TRBV19 to TRBJ1-1, with TRBD1 as a possible D gene (5 bases). The CDR3 contains 15 residues. V dropped 7 bases and J dropped 4 bases, with 19 bases sitting between them. Germline CDR1 is LNHDA and CDR2 is SQIVND (reference sequence). The CDR3 here is CASTRQERGGTEAFF. The CDR3 DNA reads TGTGCCAGTACTAGGCAGGAACGCGGGGGCACTGAAGCTTTCTTT.

The chain joins TRBV13 to TRBJ2-7; D is possibly TRBD1 (6 bases). This CDR3 region has 15 residues. Between the trimmed V and J ends, which lost 3 bases and 4 bases, there was a span of 16 bases. CDR1 is PRHDT, CDR2 FYEKMQ, per germline (reference sequence). The CDR3 coding sequence is TGTGCCAGCAGCTTGCTCTCAACAGGGTTATACGAGCAGTACTTC. Translated, it gives CASSLLSTGLYEQYF.

V and J are TRBV19 and TRBJ2-2, with TRBD2 matching over 9 bases. Germline values: CDR1 LNHDA, CDR2 SQIVND (reference sequence). J was trimmed by 4 bases and V by 4 bases; bases with no gene match: 13. The CDR3 runs to 18 residues. CDR3 protein: CASSNLYSGSGGTGELFF. The CDR3 DNA sequence: TGTGCCAGTAGTAATTTATATAGCGGGAGCGGAGGCACCGGGGAGCTGTTTTTT.

V and J are TRBV28 and TRBJ1-3; 9 positions agree with TRBD1. CDR1 is MDHEN, CDR2 SYDVKM, per germline. After removal of 5 bases from V and 4 bases from J, the junction contained 9 bases not matched to a gene. This CDR3 comprises 16 residues. CDR3 DNA sequence: TGTGCCAGCAGTACAGAGACAGGGGGTGAGGGAAACACCATATATTTT. Translation gives CASSTETGGEGNTIYF.

The V and J genes are TRBV6-2 or TRBV6-3 and TRBJ2-7; possibly TRBD1 for D (6 bases). The V gene's germline CDR1 is MNHEY and CDR2 SVGEGT. CDR3 length: 14 residues. V was cut by 0 bases and J by 3 bases, with 9 bases left in between. Written as DNA, the CDR3 is TGTGCCAGCAGTTACTCGGGACACATCTACGAGCAGTACTTC. It yields the protein CASSYSGHIYEQYF.

The rearrangement joins TRBV10-1 to TRBJ2-7; 7 bases match TRBD1. There are 16 residues in the CDR3. With V trimmed by 2 bases and J by 5 bases, 12 bases remained unmatched. CDR1 and CDR2 from the germline V gene are WNHNN and SYGVQD (reference sequence). In nucleotides, the CDR3 is TGCGCCAGCAGTGAGATGGTAGGGGGCCCCCCCCACGAGCAGTACTTC. As protein: CASSEMVGGPPHEQYF.

V and J are TRBV7-9 and TRBJ2-2; 7 nucleotides agree with TRBD2. Trimming at V came to 7 bases and at J to 1 base, leaving 12 bases not matched to a gene. This CDR3 contains 17 residues. CDR1 is SEHNR and CDR2 is FQNEAQ in the germline V gene (reference sequence). For the CDR3, the DNA is TGTGCCAGCAACTCAAGAGCGGGGAGTTTGAACACCGGGGAGCTGTTTTTT. Translation: CASNSRAGSLNTGELFF.

This chain joins TRBV2 and TRBJ1-5, with a weak D call TRBD1 (5 bases). Deletions cut 2 bases from V and 6 bases from J, with 11 bases between. The CDR3 spans 14 residues. Germline V gene data show CDR1 as SNHLY and CDR2 as FYNNEI. CDR3 amino acids: CASSESRGSQPQHF. The CDR3 bases are TGTGCCAGCAGTGAATCCCGGGGGAGTCAGCCCCAGCATTTT.

This clone was seen just once. The V gene is TRBV5-4, the J gene TRBJ2-3, with 9 bases aligning to TRBD2. The CDR3 sequence is 16 residues long. CDR1 is SGHNT, CDR2 YYREEE, per germline (reference sequence). V was clipped by 4 bases and J by 2 bases; unmatched bases: 8. CDR3 residues: CASSRGRGGLTDTQYF. CDR3 coding DNA: TGTGCCAGCAGCCGGGGGCGGGGGGGCCTCACAGATACGCAGTATTTT.

The V call is TRBV19, the J call TRBJ2-5, with 7 bases lining up with TRBD2. Germline loops: CDR1 LNHDA, CDR2 SQIVND (reference sequence). There are 15 residues in the CDR3. The V segment lost 6 bases and the J segment 3 bases; nucleotides outside the gene matches: 10. The CDR3 DNA reads as TGTGCCAGTAGCCCCACTAGCGTGGTAAAAGAGACCCAGTACTTC. It codes for CASSPTSVVKETQYF.

The chain uses TRBV6-5 and TRBJ1-5; 11 bases match TRBD1. This CDR3 has 14 residues. Trimming took 7 bases from V and 4 from J; bases not matched to a gene: 3. CDR1 and CDR2 from the germline V gene are MNHEY and SVGAGI. CDR3 amino acids: CASIGTGGNQPQHF. In DNA form, the CDR3 reads TGTGCCAGCATCGGGACAGGGGGAAATCAGCCCCAGCATTTT.

V is TRBV9 and J is TRBJ1-1; no clear D. The germline gives CDR1 SGDLS, CDR2 YYNGEE. Trimming took off 2 bases at V and 1 base at J, with 15 bases between the two ends. The CDR3 extends over 16 amino acids. CDR3 bases: TGTGCCAGCAGCGTCCTCATTGGGCTTAAGAACACTGAAGCTTTCTTT. This sequence encodes CASSVLIGLKNTEAFF.

The V call is TRBV29-1, the J call TRBJ2-1; 7 nucleotides align to TRBD2. Trimming cost V 2 bases and J 8 bases; bases outside gene matches: 15. The CDR3 extends over 16 amino acids. Per the germline V gene, CDR1 is SQVTM and CDR2 is ANQGSEA. CDR3 sequence reads: CSVEWDAGATGDEQFF. The CDR3, as DNA: TGCAGCGTTGAATGGGACGCGGGAGCTACGGGCGATGAGCAGTTCTTC.

The V gene is TRBV5-1, the J gene TRBJ1-1; perhaps TRBD1 as D (5 bases). V lost 0 bases and J 5 bases, leaving 11 bases between the germline ends. The CDR3 sequence is 14 residues long. Per germline, CDR1 SGHRS and CDR2 YFSETQ. The CDR3 loop reads CASSLDRRETEAFF. The DNA of the CDR3 is TGCGCCAGCAGCTTGGACAGGAGAGAAACTGAAGCTTTCTTT.

The chain uses TRBV28 and TRBJ1-6; 8 bases match TRBD1. The junction had 10 bases not matched to a gene; V was cut back by 2 bases and J by 10 bases. The CDR3 contains 16 residues. Germline lookup yields CDR1 MDHEN and CDR2 SYDVKM. The CDR3 region is CASSLPGGARSSPLHF. The CDR3 DNA reads as TGTGCCAGCAGTTTACCAGGGGGCGCTCGTTCCTCACCCCTCCACTTT. The whole variable domain, filled in from reference TRBV28 and TRBJ1-6, reads DVKVTQSSRYLVKRTGEKVFLECVQDMDHENMFWYRQDPGLGLRLIYFSYDVKMKEKGDIPEGYSVSREKKERFSLILESASTNQTSMYLCASSLPGGARSSPLHFGNGTRLTVT.

The CDR3 nucleotides are TGTGCCAGCAGCGTATTTAGCGGGAGGGCCGGGGAGCTGTTTTTT. Encoded protein: CASSVFSGRAGELFF. The J gene is TRBJ2-2, the V gene TRBV9; TRBD2 matches 11 bases. The J segment lost 6 bases and the V segment lost 1 base, leaving 2 bases of the junction unmatched. Germline V gives CDR1 SGDLS, CDR2 YYNGEE. The CDR3 spans 15 residues.

The CDR3 region has the DNA TGTGCCAGCAGCCAAGCCGGGACTGAAGCTTTCTTT. This encodes CASSQAGTEAFF. The chain joins TRBV3-1 (or the pseudogene TRBV3-2) to TRBJ1-1; D is ambiguous. Germline CDR1 reads LGHDT; CDR2 reads YNNKEL (reference sequence). The CDR3 totals 12 residues. V gave up 1 base and J gave up 5 bases, with 5 bases separating them.

The V call is TRBV6-1, the J call TRBJ1-5; 9 nucleotides align to TRBD1. Germline V gene sequence: CDR1 MNHNS, CDR2 SASEGT. V shed 4 bases and J 6 bases; nucleotides not matched to a gene: 10. The CDR3 is 16 residues long. CDR3 nucleotides: TGTGCCAGCAGTGGATCCGGGACAGGGAACGGTCAGCCCCAGCATTTT. It encodes CASSGSGTGNGQPQHF.